This T cell receptor beta chain originates from a study of blood T cells in healthy people across ages. Primers used in a second PCR of about 6 to 11 cycles were a sample-barcoded 5' primer and a J-beta primer mix. From the 5' RACE reads, TCRdb called clonotypes with MiXCR, one entry per CDR3 protein. This table has under 1 million distinct CDR3 sequences, under 45% appearing once. The source material was blood. This clonotype originated in a man in his 60s in good health.

The DNA of the CDR3 is TGCGCCAGCAGCTCCGGGACAGTCTCACATGGCTACACCTTC. Its protein product is CASSSGTVSHGYTF. The J gene is TRBJ1-2, the V gene TRBV4-1; 7 bases are shared with TRBD1. Per germline, CDR1 MGHRA and CDR2 YSYEKL. The CDR3 is made up of 14 amino acids. The V and J ends lost 5 bases and 6 bases, in that order; junction bases with no gene match: 9.